The T cell receptor (beta chain) under discussion was sequenced for a study of blood T cell repertoires in COVID-19. On the study more broadly: Italy, Spain and the United States were the sources of the convalescent and acute COVID-19 samples. The analysed material was cDNA or gDNA that came from T cells, B-cell-depleted T cells, or PBMCs.

The germline V gene encodes CDR1 SGHTA and CDR2 FQGNSA. After removal of 3 bases from V and 2 bases from J, the junction contained 9 bases not matched to a gene. This CDR3 has 18 residues. As processed by the authors: Quantification of nucleated cells was approximated via reference gene primer amplification. Repertoires were generated with immunoSEQ multiplex PCR, while TCRdb's copy carries only in-frame clones and drops some. Clone size and the V and J calls come from that table; the DNA yielded D and trimming. The table lists more than 95,000 clones, 81% of them singletons. The source material was peripheral blood. The clonotype was recovered from a man older than 75 with acute or convalescent COVID-19. The V call is TRBV7-2, the J call TRBJ2-1; 11 positions match TRBD2. CDR3 protein: CASSLSGRLAGTYNEQFF. The CDR3 region has the DNA TGTGCCAGCAGCTTGTCGGGGCGACTAGCGGGAACCTACAATGAGCAGTTCTTC.